The sample holds many counts of the clone carrying this TCR beta chain. Its antigen is undetermined. This sample is part of a study of T cells after yellow fever vaccination. J lost 5 bases, V lost 5 bases, and 10 bases had no gene match. There are 15 residues in the CDR3. From the 5' RACE reads, TCRdb called clonotypes with MiXCR, one entry per CDR3 protein. The sample lists 200,000 to 250,000 distinct CDR3 sequences, 3% to 3.5% seen once, with 3.2% in the top ten. Study-level results: A large majority of primary-vaccination clones showed up again after the booster (96% CD4, around 85% CD8). A faster peak, day 5 versus 15, was reached by the weaker secondary response.

This specimen was CD4+ T cells sorted from PBMCs, taken 10 days after the yellow fever booster vaccination. J is TRBJ1-1 and V is TRBV12-3 or TRBV12-4; 8 bases are shared with TRBD1. This clonotype was sampled from a man younger than 35 who received the YFV17D yellow fever vaccine. The CDR3 DNA reads as TGTGCCAGCAGTCCAACGACAGGGGAGGGTACTGAAGCTTTCTTT. Translating gives CASSPTTGEGTEAFF.